The clone carrying this TCR beta chain is medium-sized (0.01 to 0.1%) within its sample. Its antigen remains unknown. The sample is drawn from a study of T cells in Graves' hyperthyroidism and ophthalmopathy. Study-level results: Researchers report that a 13 V-J model separated ophthalmopathy from stable hyperthyroidism. Expanded thyroid clonotypes (above 0.001) were mostly also found in blood.

Exclusion followed for patients with uncontrolled infection, other autoimmune disease, pregnancy or lactation. V lost 7 bases and J 11 bases, leaving 20 bases between the germline ends. This CDR3 region has 13 residues. Germline assignment: CDR1 DFQATT and CDR2 SNEGSKA (reference sequence). RNA transcripts served as the template for amplifying TCR beta CDR3 regions. The HTBI set primed first-round TCR CDR3 RT-PCR. Each CDR3 protein gets one entry after TCRdb re-called the multiplex PCR reads with MiXCR. The data show approximately 25,000 distinct CDR3 sequences, nearly 45% seen once. This chain links TRBV20-1 with TRBJ1-4; TRBD1 might be the D (5 bases). The sample consisted of blood. This clonotype originated in a woman aged 25 to 39 with Graves' hyperthyroidism. The CDR3 reads CSVMTAAEGKLFF. DNA of the CDR3: TGCAGTGTCATGACAGCCGCCGAAGGGAAACTGTTTTTT.